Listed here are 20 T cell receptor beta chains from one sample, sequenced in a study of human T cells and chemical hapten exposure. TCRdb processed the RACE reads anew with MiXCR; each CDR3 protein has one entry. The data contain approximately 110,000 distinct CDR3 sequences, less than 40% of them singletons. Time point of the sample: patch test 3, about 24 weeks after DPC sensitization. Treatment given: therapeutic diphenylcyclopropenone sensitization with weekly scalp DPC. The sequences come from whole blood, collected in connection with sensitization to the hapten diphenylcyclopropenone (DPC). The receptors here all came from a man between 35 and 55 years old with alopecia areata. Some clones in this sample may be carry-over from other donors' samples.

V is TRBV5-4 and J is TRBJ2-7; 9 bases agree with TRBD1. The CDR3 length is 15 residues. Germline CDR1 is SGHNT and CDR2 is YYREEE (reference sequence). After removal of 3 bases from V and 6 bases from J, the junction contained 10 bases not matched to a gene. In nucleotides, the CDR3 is TGTGCCAGCAGCTGGGGGGGCGGACAGGGGTCCGAGCAGTACGTC. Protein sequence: CASSWGGGQGSEQYV.

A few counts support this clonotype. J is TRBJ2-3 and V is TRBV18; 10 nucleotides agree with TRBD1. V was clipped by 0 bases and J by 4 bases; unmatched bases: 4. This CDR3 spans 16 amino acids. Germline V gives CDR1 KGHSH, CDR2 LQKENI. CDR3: CASSPPGQGLSDTQYF. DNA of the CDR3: TGTGCCAGCTCACCACCGGGACAGGGGCTCTCAGATACGCAGTATTTT.

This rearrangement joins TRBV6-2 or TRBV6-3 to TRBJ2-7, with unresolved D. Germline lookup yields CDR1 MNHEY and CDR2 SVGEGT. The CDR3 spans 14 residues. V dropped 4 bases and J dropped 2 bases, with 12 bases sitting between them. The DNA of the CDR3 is TGTGCCAGCAGTTGGGCTGGAACCGCCTACGAGCAGTACTTC. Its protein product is CASSWAGTAYEQYF.

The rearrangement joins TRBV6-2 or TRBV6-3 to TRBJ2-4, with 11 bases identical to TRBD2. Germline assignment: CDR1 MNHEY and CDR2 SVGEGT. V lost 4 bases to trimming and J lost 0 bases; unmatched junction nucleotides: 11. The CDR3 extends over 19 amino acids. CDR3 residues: CASSSSPGTSGVAKNIQYF. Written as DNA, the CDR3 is TGTGCCAGCAGTTCCTCACCCGGGACTAGCGGAGTAGCCAAAAACATTCAGTACTTC.

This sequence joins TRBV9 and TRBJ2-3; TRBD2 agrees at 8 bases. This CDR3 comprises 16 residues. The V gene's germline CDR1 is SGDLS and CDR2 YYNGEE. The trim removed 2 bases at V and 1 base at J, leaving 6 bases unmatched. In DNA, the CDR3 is TGTGCCAGCAGCGTGGGTCCGACTAGCGGCACAGATACGCAGTATTTT. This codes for CASSVGPTSGTDTQYF. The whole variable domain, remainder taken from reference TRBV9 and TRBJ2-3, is DSGVTQTPKHLITATGQRVTLRCSPRSGDLSVYWYQQSLDQGLQFLIQYYNGEERAKGNILERFSAQQFPDLHSELNLSSLELGDSALYFCASSVGPTSGTDTQYFGPGTRLTVL.

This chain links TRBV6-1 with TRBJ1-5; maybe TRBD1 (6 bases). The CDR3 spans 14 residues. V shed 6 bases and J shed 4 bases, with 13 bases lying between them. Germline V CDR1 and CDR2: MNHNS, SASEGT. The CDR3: CASRSGQANQPQHF. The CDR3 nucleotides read TGTGCCAGCAGATCGGGACAAGCGAATCAGCCCCAGCATTTT.

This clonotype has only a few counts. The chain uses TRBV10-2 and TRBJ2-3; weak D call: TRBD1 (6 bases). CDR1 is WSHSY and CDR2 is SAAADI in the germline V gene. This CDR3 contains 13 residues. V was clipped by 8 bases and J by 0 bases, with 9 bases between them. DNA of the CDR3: TGCGCCAGCCTGGGGGCTAGCACAGATACGCAGTATTTT. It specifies CASLGASTDTQYF.

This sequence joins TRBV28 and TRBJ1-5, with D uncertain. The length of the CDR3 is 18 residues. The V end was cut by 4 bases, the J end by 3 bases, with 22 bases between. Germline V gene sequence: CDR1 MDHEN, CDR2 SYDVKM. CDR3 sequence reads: CASSYPKSQPRDNQPQHF. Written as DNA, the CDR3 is TGTGCCAGCAGTTACCCGAAGTCTCAACCTCGGGACAATCAGCCCCAGCATTTT.

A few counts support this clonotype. The CDR3 bases are TGTGCTAGTGCTCCCCTGGGGGGTATCGGAGACAATGAGCAGTTCTTC. As protein: CASAPLGGIGDNEQFF. The gene calls are TRBV12-5 and TRBJ2-1, with a weak D call TRBD2 (6 bases). Trimming shortened V by 7 bases and J by 5 bases, and 21 bases separated the two germline ends. The CDR3 contains 16 residues. Germline V gives CDR1 LGHNT, CDR2 FRNRAP.

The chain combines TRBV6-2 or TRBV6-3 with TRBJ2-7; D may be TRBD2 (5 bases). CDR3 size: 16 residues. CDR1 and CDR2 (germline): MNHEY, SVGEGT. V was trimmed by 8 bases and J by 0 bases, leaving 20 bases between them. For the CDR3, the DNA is TGTGCCAGCCGAGGAGCGGTGGCCGCAAGCTCCTACGAGCAGTACGTC. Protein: CASRGAVAASSYEQYV.

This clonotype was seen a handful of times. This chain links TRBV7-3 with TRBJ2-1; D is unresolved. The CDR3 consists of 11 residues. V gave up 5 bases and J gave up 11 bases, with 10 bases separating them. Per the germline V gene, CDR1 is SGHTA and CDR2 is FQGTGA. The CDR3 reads CASSPKGKQFF. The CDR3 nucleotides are TGTGCCAGCAGCCCCAAGGGAAAGCAGTTCTTC. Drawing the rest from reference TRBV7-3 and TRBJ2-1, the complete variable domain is GAGVSQTPSNKVTEKGKYVELRCDPISGHTALYWYRQSLGQGPEFLIYFQGTGAADDSGLPNDRFFAVRPEGSVSTLKIQRTERGDSAVYLCASSPKGKQFFGPGTRLTVL.

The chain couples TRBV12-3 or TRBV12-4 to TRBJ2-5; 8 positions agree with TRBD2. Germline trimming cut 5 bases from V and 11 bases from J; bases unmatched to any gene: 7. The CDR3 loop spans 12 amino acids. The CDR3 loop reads CASSAGRAPQYF. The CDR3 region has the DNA TGTGCCAGCAGTGCCGGGAGGGCCCCTCAGTACTTC.

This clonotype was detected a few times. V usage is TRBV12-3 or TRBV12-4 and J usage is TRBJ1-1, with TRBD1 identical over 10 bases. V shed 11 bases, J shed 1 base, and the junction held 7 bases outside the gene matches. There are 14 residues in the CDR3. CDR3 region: CAVKRTGGNTEAFF. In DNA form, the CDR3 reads TGTGCCGTCAAGCGGACAGGGGGGAACACTGAAGCTTTCTTT.

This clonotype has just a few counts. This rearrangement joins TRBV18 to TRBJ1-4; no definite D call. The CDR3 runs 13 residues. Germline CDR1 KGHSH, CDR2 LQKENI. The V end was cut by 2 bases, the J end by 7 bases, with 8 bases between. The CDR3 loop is CASSPGSGEKLFF. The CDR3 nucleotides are TGTGCCAGCTCACCAGGGAGCGGTGAAAAACTGTTTTTT.

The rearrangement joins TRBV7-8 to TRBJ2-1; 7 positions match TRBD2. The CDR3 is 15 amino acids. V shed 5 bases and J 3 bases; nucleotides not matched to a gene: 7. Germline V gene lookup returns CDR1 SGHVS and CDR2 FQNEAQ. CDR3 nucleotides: TGTGCCAGCAGCCCCCCGGGGGGAGACTACAATGAGCAGTTCTTC. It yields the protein CASSPPGGDYNEQFF.

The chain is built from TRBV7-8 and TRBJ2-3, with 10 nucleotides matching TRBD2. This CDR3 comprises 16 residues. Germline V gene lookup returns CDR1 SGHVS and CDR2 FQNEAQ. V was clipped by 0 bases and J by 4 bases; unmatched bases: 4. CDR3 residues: CASSLAVAGGADTQYF. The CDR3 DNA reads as TGTGCCAGCAGCTTAGCGGTAGCGGGAGGTGCAGATACGCAGTATTTT.

CDR3 sequence: CASRKTGAFADTQYF. In DNA form, the CDR3 reads TGTGCCAGCAGGAAGACAGGGGCGTTTGCAGATACGCAGTATTTT. The chain recombines TRBV2 with TRBJ2-3; 8 bases are a match to TRBD1. V lost 6 bases and J lost 4; bases outside the gene matches: 9. CDR1 and CDR2 from the germline V gene are SNHLY and FYNNEI. There are 15 residues in the CDR3.

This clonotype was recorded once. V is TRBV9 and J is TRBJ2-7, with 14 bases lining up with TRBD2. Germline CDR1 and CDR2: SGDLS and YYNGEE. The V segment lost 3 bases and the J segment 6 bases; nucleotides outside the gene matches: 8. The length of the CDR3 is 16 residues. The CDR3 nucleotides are TGTGCCAGCAGCGCCGGACTAGCGGGAGGAGAGGGCGAGCAGTACTTC. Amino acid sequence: CASSAGLAGGEGEQYF.

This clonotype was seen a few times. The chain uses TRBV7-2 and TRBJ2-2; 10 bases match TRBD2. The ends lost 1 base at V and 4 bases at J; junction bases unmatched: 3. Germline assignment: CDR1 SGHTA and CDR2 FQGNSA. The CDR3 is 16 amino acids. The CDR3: CASSLESSGGTGELFF. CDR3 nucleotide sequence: TGTGCCAGCAGCTTAGAATCTAGCGGGGGCACCGGGGAGCTGTTTTTT.

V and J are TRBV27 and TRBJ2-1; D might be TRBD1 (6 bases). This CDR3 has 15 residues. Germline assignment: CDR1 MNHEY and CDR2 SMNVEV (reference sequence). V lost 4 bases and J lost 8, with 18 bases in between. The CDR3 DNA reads TGTGCCAGCAGTTACGAGTATTTGGGGGCTTATGAGCAGTTCTTC. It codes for CASSYEYLGAYEQFF.